This T cell receptor (beta chain) emerged from a study of control samples from healthy donors and cancer patients. Method: immunoSEQ multiplex PCR; TCRdb's copy keeps in-frame clones and lacks some. The sample shows fewer than 90,000 clones, approximately 80% of them seen only once. The germline gives CDR1 SGHTA, CDR2 FQGNSA. The CDR3 consists of 13 residues. V dropped 3 bases and J dropped 4 bases, with 9 bases sitting between them. The sequenced sample consisted of blood. The rearrangement joins TRBV7-2 to TRBJ1-2; no reliable D call. This TCR was sampled from a man aged 45-65 years in good health. CDR3 loop: CASSLTDTYGYTF. The CDR3 coding sequence is TGTGCCAGCAGCTTGACTGACACCTATGGCTACACCTTC.